The present TCR beta chain was sequenced within a study of PD-1 blockade in classical Hodgkin lymphoma. General observations from the study: The study reported lower baseline TCR diversity in newly diagnosed patients than in healthy donors. Exclusion covered patients beginning nivolumab under 1 year post-ASCT.

CDR1 and CDR2 (germline): SGHRS, YFSETQ. The CDR3 runs 16 residues. The V and J ends lost 4 bases and 5 bases, in that order; junction bases with no gene match: 9. All patients experienced relapse after autologous stem cell transplantation, and brentuximab vedotin exposure was variable. Purification of CD4+ T cells from thawed PBMCs was performed via magnetic negative selection. A word on this clone: The antigen is undetermined.

Using immunoSEQ multiplex PCR, the repertoire was profiled, and TCRdb retains in-frame clones only, with some absent. This sample has around 31,000 clones; roughly 87% occur once, and the top ten carry about 2.2%. The genes are TRBV5-1 and TRBJ2-1, with TRBD2 matching over 10 bases. The source was CD4+ T cells from blood, collected at baseline. This TCR was recovered from a human donor with classical Hodgkin lymphoma. CDR3 nucleotide sequence: TGCGCCAGCAGCGGTATTCCGGGACTAGCGAACAATGAGCAGTTCTTC. Encoded protein: CASSGIPGLANNEQFF.